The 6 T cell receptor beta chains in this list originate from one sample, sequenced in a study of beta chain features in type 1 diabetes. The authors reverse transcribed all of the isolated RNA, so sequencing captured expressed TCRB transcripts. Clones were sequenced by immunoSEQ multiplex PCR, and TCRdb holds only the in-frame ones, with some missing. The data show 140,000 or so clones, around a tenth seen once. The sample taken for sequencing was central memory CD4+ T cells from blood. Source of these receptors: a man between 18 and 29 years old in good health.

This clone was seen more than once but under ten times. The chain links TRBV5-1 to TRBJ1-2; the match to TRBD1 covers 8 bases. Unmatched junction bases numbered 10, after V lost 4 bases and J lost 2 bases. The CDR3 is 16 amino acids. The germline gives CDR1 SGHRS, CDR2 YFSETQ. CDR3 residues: CASSVDGQGGNYGYTF. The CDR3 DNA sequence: TGCGCCAGCAGCGTAGACGGACAGGGTGGCAACTATGGCTACACCTTC. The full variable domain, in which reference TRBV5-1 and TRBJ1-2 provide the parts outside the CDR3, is KAGVTQTPRYLIKTRGQQVTLSCSPISGHRSVSWYQQTPGQGLQFLFEYFSETQRNKGNFPGRFSGRQFSNSRSEMNVSTLELGDSALYLCASSVDGQGGNYGYTFGSGTRLTVV.

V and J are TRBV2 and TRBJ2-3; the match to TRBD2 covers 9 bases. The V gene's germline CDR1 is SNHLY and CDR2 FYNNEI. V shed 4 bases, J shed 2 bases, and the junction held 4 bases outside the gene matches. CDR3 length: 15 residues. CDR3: CASSGGLAVTDTQYF. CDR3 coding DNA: TGTGCCAGCAGTGGGGGACTAGCCGTCACAGATACGCAGTATTTT.

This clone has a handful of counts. Here the CDR3 DNA reads TGTGCCAGCAGTGATGGTACAGGGTGGACGCCCCTCCACTTT. Translating it yields CASSDGTGWTPLHF. The rearrangement links TRBV25-1 to TRBJ1-6, with D possibly being TRBD1 (6 bases). The CDR3 is made up of 14 amino acids. Germline CDR1 reads MGHDK; CDR2 reads SYGVNS. V gave up 3 bases and J gave up 13 bases, with 16 bases separating them.

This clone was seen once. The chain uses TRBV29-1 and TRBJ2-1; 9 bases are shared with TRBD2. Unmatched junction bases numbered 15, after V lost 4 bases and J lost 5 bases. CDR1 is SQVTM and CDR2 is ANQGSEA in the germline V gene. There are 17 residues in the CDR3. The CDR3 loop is CSVGRMRGLAGNNEQFF. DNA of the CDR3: TGCAGCGTTGGGAGGATGAGGGGGCTAGCGGGGAACAATGAGCAGTTCTTC.

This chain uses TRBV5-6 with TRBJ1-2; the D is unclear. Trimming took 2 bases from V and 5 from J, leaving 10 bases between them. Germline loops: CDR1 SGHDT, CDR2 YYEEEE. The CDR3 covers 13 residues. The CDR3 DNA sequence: TGTGCCAGCAGCTTCGGAGGAGGGTATGGCTACACCTTC. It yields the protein CASSFGGGYGYTF.

CDR3 amino acids: CATGFGTRNYEQYF. As DNA, the CDR3 is TGTGCCACCGGATTCGGCACGCGGAACTACGAGCAGTACTTC. V is TRBV7-8 and J is TRBJ2-7; no firm D call. Germline V lookup: CDR1 SGHVS, CDR2 FQNEAQ. The CDR3 covers 14 residues. The ends were cut back, 10 bases at V and 3 bases at J, with 19 bases in the middle.